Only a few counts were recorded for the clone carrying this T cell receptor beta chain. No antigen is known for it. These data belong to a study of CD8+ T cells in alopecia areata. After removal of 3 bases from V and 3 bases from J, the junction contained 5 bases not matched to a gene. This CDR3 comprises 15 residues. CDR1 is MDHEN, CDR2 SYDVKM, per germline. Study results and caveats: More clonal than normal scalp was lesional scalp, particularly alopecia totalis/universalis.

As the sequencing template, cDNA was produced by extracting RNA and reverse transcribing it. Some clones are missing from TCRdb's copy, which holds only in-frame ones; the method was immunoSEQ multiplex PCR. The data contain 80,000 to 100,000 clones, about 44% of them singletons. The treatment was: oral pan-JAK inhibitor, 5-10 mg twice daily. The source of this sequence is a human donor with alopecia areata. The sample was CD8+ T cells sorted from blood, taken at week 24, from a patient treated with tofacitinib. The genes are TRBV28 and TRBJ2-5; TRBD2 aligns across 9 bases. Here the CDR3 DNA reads TGTGCCAGCAGTTTGAGGCGGGAGGGAGAAGAGACCCAGTACTTC. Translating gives CASSLRREGEETQYF. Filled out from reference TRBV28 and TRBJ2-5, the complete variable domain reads DVKVTQSSRYLVKRTGEKVFLECVQDMDHENMFWYRQDPGLGLRLIYFSYDVKMKEKGDIPEGYSVSREKKERFSLILESASTNQTSMYLCASSLRREGEETQYFGPGTRLLVL.